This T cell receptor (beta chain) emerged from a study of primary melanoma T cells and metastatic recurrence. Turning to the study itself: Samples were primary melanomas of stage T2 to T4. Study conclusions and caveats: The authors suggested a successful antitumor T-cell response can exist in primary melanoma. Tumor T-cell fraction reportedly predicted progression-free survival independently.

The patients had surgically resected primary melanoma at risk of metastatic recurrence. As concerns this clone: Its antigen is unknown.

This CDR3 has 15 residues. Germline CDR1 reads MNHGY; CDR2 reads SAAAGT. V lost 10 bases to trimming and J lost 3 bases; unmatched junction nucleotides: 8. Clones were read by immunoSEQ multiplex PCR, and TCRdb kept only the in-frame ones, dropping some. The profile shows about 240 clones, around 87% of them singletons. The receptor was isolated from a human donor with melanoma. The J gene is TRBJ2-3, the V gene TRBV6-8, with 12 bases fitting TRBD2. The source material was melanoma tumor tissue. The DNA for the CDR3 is TGTGCCATCAGGCTAGCGGGGGGGACTACAGATACGCAGTATTTT. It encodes CAIRLAGGTTDTQYF.